Each of the 10 T cell receptor beta chains below was sequenced from the same sample in a study of immune evolution from preneoplasia to lung adenocarcinoma. The data were produced by immunoSEQ multiplex PCR, yet TCRdb's version contains in-frame clones alone and is incomplete. The data contain approximately 9,000 clones, 70% to 80% of them singletons. The sequenced sample was FFPE minimally invasive lung adenocarcinoma tissue. These receptors originate from a donor older than 65 with lung adenocarcinoma.

By its share, this clone is medium-sized. In nucleotides, the CDR3 is TGCGCCAGCAGTGAGGGGACGGCTTATGGCTACACCTTC. This gives the protein CASSEGTAYGYTF. V gene TRBV10-1 combines with J gene TRBJ1-2; D possibly corresponds to TRBD1 (5 bases). Germline V gene lookup returns CDR1 WNHNN and CDR2 SYGVQD (reference sequence). Trimming pared 2 bases from V and 5 bases from J, leaving 9 bases between. This CDR3 is 13 amino acids long.

The CDR3 spells CASSQYLGLAGSNTGELFF. CDR3 sequence (DNA): TGTGCCAGCAGCCAATACCTGGGACTAGCGGGATCCAACACCGGGGAGCTGTTTTTT. The chain uses TRBV14 and TRBJ2-2; 13 positions match TRBD2. The V gene end was trimmed by 2 bases and the J gene end by 2 bases; junction bases not matched to a gene: 8. The V gene's germline CDR1 is SGHDN and CDR2 FVKESK. The CDR3 sequence is 19 residues long.

The chain has TRBV19 and TRBJ2-7, with no clear D. V was cut by 3 bases and J by 1 base, with 7 bases left in between. The CDR3 is 13 amino acids. Germline values: CDR1 LNHDA, CDR2 SQIVND (reference sequence). CDR3 residues: CASSIGISYEQYF. The CDR3, as DNA: TGTGCCAGTAGTATTGGGATTTCCTACGAGCAGTACTTC.

V and J are TRBV28 and TRBJ2-7; D is possibly TRBD1 (6 bases). The CDR3 totals 15 residues. The V end was cut by 7 bases, the J end by 0 bases, with 16 bases between. CDR1 and CDR2 from the germline V gene are MDHEN and SYDVKM. CDR3 in amino acids: CASKIGTGSSYEQYF. For the CDR3, the DNA is TGTGCCAGCAAAATAGGCACAGGGAGCTCCTACGAGCAGTACTTC. Combining the CDR3 with reference TRBV28 and TRBJ2-7 gives the whole variable domain DVKVTQSSRYLVKRTGEKVFLECVQDMDHENMFWYRQDPGLGLRLIYFSYDVKMKEKGDIPEGYSVSREKKERFSLILESASTNQTSMYLCASKIGTGSSYEQYFGPGTRLTVT.

This clone turned up a few times. The chain couples TRBV6-5 to TRBJ2-7; 10 bases align to TRBD1. The V segment lost 8 bases and the J segment 5 bases; nucleotides outside the gene matches: 12. Per the germline V gene, CDR1 is MNHEY and CDR2 is SVGAGI. This CDR3 contains 15 residues. The CDR3 DNA sequence: TGTGCCAGCTCCGAAGCCGGGACAGGGGACCACGAGCAGTACTTC. Amino acid sequence: CASSEAGTGDHEQYF.

The CDR3 protein is CASSASGTTNEKLFF. The DNA for the CDR3 is TGTGCCAGCAGCGCCTCGGGGACCACTAATGAAAAACTGTTTTTT. This chain uses TRBV9 with TRBJ1-4, with D possibly being TRBD1 (5 bases). The V gene lost 3 bases and the J gene lost 2 bases, with 11 bases spanning the gap. There are 15 residues in the CDR3. The germline gives CDR1 SGDLS, CDR2 YYNGEE.

The chain uses TRBV6-5 and TRBJ2-7; possibly TRBD2 for D (7 bases). The V and J ends lost 6 bases and 3 bases respectively, with 15 bases between them. The germline V gene has CDR1 MNHEY and CDR2 SVGAGI. The CDR3 spans 14 residues. CDR3 DNA sequence: TGTGCCAGCAGCCCCCTAGGGGGGGACTACGAGCAGTACTTC. Its translation: CASSPLGGDYEQYF.

In this sample, this clone turned up once. The chain links TRBV7-9 to TRBJ2-2; D is uncertain. Germline V gene sequence: CDR1 SEHNR, CDR2 FQNEAQ (reference sequence). The CDR3 is made up of 12 amino acids. V lost 5 bases and J lost 3, with 4 bases in between. The CDR3 protein is CASSRDTGELFF. The CDR3 nucleotides are TGTGCCAGCAGCAGGGACACCGGGGAGCTGTTTTTT.

The chain combines TRBV27 with TRBJ2-3, with 7 nucleotides matching TRBD2. CDR3 length equals 15 residues. V dropped 5 bases and J dropped 3; count of bases not matched to a gene: 8. CDR1 is MNHEY and CDR2 is SMNVEV in the germline V gene (reference sequence). CDR3 sequence (DNA): TGTGCCAGCAGTCCCAGACTAGCCAGGACAGATACGCAGTATTTT. Translation gives CASSPRLARTDTQYF.

V gene TRBV5-1 combines with J gene TRBJ2-2; D gene unclear. Germline V gene sequence: CDR1 SGHRS, CDR2 YFSETQ. This CDR3 comprises 13 residues. Trimming stripped 4 bases from V and 3 bases from J, with 7 bases between. The DNA for the CDR3 is TGCGCCAGCAGCCGGGCGGACACCGGGGAGCTGTTTTTT. It yields the protein CASSRADTGELFF.